A single sample gave rise to the 13 T cell receptor beta chains below, sequenced in a study of tumor and adjacent non-tumor tissue in lung cancer. TCRbeta libraries were built with three rounds of nested PCR, modified from ARM-PCR. TCRdb re-called the multiplex PCR reads through MiXCR, storing one row per CDR3 protein. There are 200,000 or so distinct CDR3 sequences in the sample; roughly 70% occur only once, and roughly 24% lies in the top ten. RNA was extracted from bulk tissue without any cell sorting. Sequencing was performed on lung tumor tissue. The receptors stem from a man aged 55 to 69 with non-small cell lung cancer.

Concerning this clonotype: The CDR3 carries no conserved terminal phenylalanine or tryptophan, so it likely arises from a read error. Because the CDR3's place on the DNA is in doubt, the DNA is left out and the CDR3 is given as listed by TCRdb. The V call is TRBV11-3, the J call TRBJ2-1; the D call of TRBD2 is as the table states it, not checked on the DNA. The germline V gene encodes CDR1 SGHNT and CDR2 YENEEA. The CDR3 region is 17 residues in length, termini included. CDR3 sequence reads: CANSLERGLAGDYKPFL.

The rearrangement uses TRBV4-2 and TRBJ2-7, with 14 bases aligning to TRBD2. The CDR3 extends over 18 amino acids. V shed 7 bases and J 6 bases; nucleotides not matched to a gene: 17. Germline-derived CDR1 and CDR2 are LGHNA and YNFKEQ. CDR3 nucleotide sequence: TGTGCCAGCATCCCTTCCGTGACTAGCGGGAGGGCCACCTGCGAGCAGTACTTC. Translation gives CASIPSVTSGRATCEQYF.

The V call is TRBV6-5, the J call TRBJ2-7, with 9 bases that match TRBD2. V lost 4 bases and J lost 7; bases outside the gene matches: 14. Germline V lookup: CDR1 MNHEY, CDR2 SVGAGI. This CDR3 is built from 16 residues. The CDR3 coding sequence is TGTGCCAGCAGTTCACCCCTATGCGGGGGGGTTGGGGAGCAGTACTTC. It encodes CASSSPLCGGVGEQYF.

This clonotype was seen more than once but under ten times. This sequence joins TRBV6-2 or TRBV6-3 and TRBJ2-7; a possible D gene is TRBD2 (5 bases). Looked up from germline, CDR1 is MNHEY and CDR2 is SVGEGT. The CDR3 contains 14 residues. Between the trimmed V and J ends, which lost 3 bases and 2 bases, there was a span of 11 bases. CDR3 nucleotide sequence: TGTGCCAGCAGTTATAGCGCCTTGACCTACGAGCAGTACTTC. It translates to CASSYSALTYEQYF.

This clonotype was observed once. One junction end does not reproduce the germline sequence, and a read error may be involved. The chain employs TRBV12-3 or TRBV12-4 and TRBJ1-3; D not certain. CDR3 size: 12 residues. The CDR3 region is CSSGVYGNTIYF. The CDR3 nucleotides are TGTTCCAGCGGAGTCTATGGAAACACCATATATTTT.

The chain employs TRBV24-1 and TRBJ1-1, with 7 bases that match TRBD1. The J segment lost 1 base and the V segment lost 5 bases, leaving 6 bases of the junction unmatched. Germline CDR1 and CDR2: KGHDR and SFDVKD. The length of the CDR3 is 15 residues. The DNA for the CDR3 is TGTGCCACCAGTGTGGAGGGGGCTGGGAACACTGAAGCTTTCTTT. Amino acid sequence: CATSVEGAGNTEAFF.

V gene TRBV5-4 combines with J gene TRBJ2-1, with 8 nucleotides matching TRBD2. The CDR3 has 15 residues. Germline assignment: CDR1 SGHNT and CDR2 YYREEE (reference sequence). With 5 bases clipped from V and 6 bases from J, the junction kept 10 bases outside the gene matches. CDR3 bases: TGTGCCAGCAGTGCGGGGACTAGTAGGCGCAATGAGCAGTTCTTC. Amino acids: CASSAGTSRRNEQFF.

This chain joins TRBV5-1 and TRBJ2-3; D gene uncertain. Germline V gene sequence: CDR1 SGHRS, CDR2 YFSETQ. The CDR3 is 15 amino acids. V lost 7 bases and J lost 1, with 16 bases in between. CDR3 nucleotide sequence: TGCGCCAGCGGATCACAGAGTTTTGGCACAGATACGCAGTATTTT. Amino acids: CASGSQSFGTDTQYF.

The chain links TRBV20-1 to TRBJ1-2; D unclear. Trimming shortened V by 5 bases and J by 3 bases, and 22 bases separated the two germline ends. The CDR3 is 16 residues long. Germline lookup yields CDR1 DFQATT and CDR2 SNEGSKA (reference sequence). Here the CDR3 reads CSAHPSPEVGYYGYTF. In nucleotides, the CDR3 is TGCAGTGCTCACCCCTCCCCAGAGGTCGGTTACTATGGCTACACCTTC.

V is TRBV5-5 and J is TRBJ1-2; 10 bases are a match to TRBD1. J gave up 7 bases and V 4 bases, and 10 bases lay outside the gene matches. This CDR3 has 15 amino acids. From germline, CDR1 is SGHKS and CDR2 YYEKEE (reference sequence). The CDR3 DNA reads as TGTGCCAGCAGCCCGGGACAGGGGACGGCTTGTGGCTACACCTTC. It yields the protein CASSPGQGTACGYTF.

The V call is TRBV7-2, the J call TRBJ2-3; D possibly matches TRBD1 or TRBD2 (6 bases each). Trimming pared 8 bases from V and 4 bases from J, leaving 13 bases between. This CDR3 has 13 amino acids. Germline CDR1 and CDR2: SGHTA and FQGNSA. The CDR3 protein is CASSEGEADTQYF. CDR3 in DNA: TGTGCCAGCTCGGAGGGGGAGGCAGATACGCAGTATTTT.

As regards this clonotype: A much more abundant neighbour one base away suggests this may be a read error. This chain links TRBV20-1 with TRBJ2-3; 8 nucleotides line up with TRBD1. The CDR3 sequence is 15 residues long. The germline V gene encodes CDR1 DFQATT and CDR2 SNEGSKA (reference sequence). J was trimmed by 4 bases and V by 6 bases; bases with no gene match: 12. The DNA for the CDR3 is TGCAGTGCGGATAGGACAGGGATTAGCGCAGATACGCAGTATTTT. This sequence encodes CSADRTGISADTQYF.

A note on this clonotype: Likely a read error: the CDR3 ends without its conserved phenylalanine or tryptophan. The limits of the CDR3 on the DNA are not certain, so only TCRdb's listed CDR3 is given. The CDR3 is CASSRDRVYGYTI. V usage is TRBV6-6 and J usage is TRBJ1-2; no DNA check was done on the table's D call, TRBD1. Germline CDR1 reads MNHNY; CDR2 reads SVGAGI (reference sequence). The CDR3 is 13 amino acids long, termini counted.